Sequencing of this TCR beta chain was carried out in a study of lymphopenia after photon versus proton radiotherapy. Concerning this clone itself: Its matching antigen is unknown.

Study findings and constraints: Better survival with proton therapy was suggested as possible, not demonstrated.

Per germline, CDR1 WNHNN and CDR2 SYGVQD (reference sequence). The CDR3 totals 14 residues. The V end lost 0 bases, the J end lost 1 base, and 4 bases lay between the germline ends. Using immunoSEQ multiplex PCR, the repertoire was profiled, and TCRdb retains in-frame clones only, with some absent. The table lists approximately 65,000 clones, about 87% of them singletons. V gene TRBV10-1 combines with J gene TRBJ2-4; D not resolved. This receptor was taken from an elderly man with esophageal cancer. The sample here was peripheral blood, taken from a patient treated with proton-based radiotherapy. DNA of the CDR3: TGCGCCAGCAGTGAGTCCGCGGCCAAAAACATTCAGTACTTC. Its protein is CASSESAAKNIQYF.